The source of this T cell receptor (beta chain) is a study of Tregs in tolerant kidney transplant recipients. Broader study findings: Biological reproducibility was not directly addressed in this study.

Sequenced by immunoSEQ multiplex PCR; TCRdb stores in-frame clones only, minus some. The table has 240,000 or so clones, approximately 84% seen once. CDR1 is SGHRS, CDR2 YFSETQ, per germline. V shed 6 bases and J shed 2 bases, with 11 bases lying between them. The CDR3 extends over 13 amino acids. As for this clone: As yet, its antigen is unknown.

The sample comprised CD4+ T cells from blood. V is TRBV5-1 and J is TRBJ1-1; perhaps TRBD1 as D (6 bases). The sequence was collected from a human donor in good health. CDR3 loop: CASKTGSNTEAFF. The CDR3 DNA follows: TGCGCCAGCAAGACAGGCAGTAACACTGAAGCTTTCTTT. The entire variable domain, with the rest obtained from reference TRBV5-1 and TRBJ1-1, is as follows: KAGVTQTPRYLIKTRGQQVTLSCSPISGHRSVSWYQQTPGQGLQFLFEYFSETQRNKGNFPGRFSGRQFSNSRSEMNVSTLELGDSALYLCASKTGSNTEAFFGQGTRLTVV.